Sequencing of this T cell receptor beta chain was carried out in a study of T cell responses to AZD1222 COVID-19 vaccine. Trimming cost V 2 bases and J 0 bases, with 9 bases left between them. Germline CDR1 and CDR2: SGHNT and YYREEE (reference sequence). The CDR3 sequence is 16 residues long. The assay was immunoSEQ multiplex PCR, and TCRdb's table has in-frame clones only and misses some. The repertoire holds 150,000 to 200,000 clones, with 90% to 95% as singletons. V usage is TRBV5-4 and J usage is TRBJ2-6; a possible D gene is TRBD2 (5 bases). The sequenced sample was peripheral blood, obtained on day 0 of AZD1222 vaccination. The sequence came from an adult in good health. CDR3 DNA: TGTGCCAGCAGCTTAGGACTCTTCTCTGGGGCCAACGTCCTGACTTTC. It encodes CASSLGLFSGANVLTF.